This note documents a single T cell receptor beta chain sequence. Its antigen is unknown. The CDR3 sequence is 14 residues long. Per the germline V gene, CDR1 is LNHDA and CDR2 is SQIVND (reference sequence). The J segment lost 6 bases and the V segment lost 5 bases, leaving 7 bases of the junction unmatched. Deep level was the assay's run setting. Only in-frame clones appear in the TCRdb table, and some are missing; sequencing was by immunoSEQ multiplex PCR. Of about 600,000 clones listed, about 97% are singletons. This sample was included in a study of shared clonotypes between healthy human individuals. Study-wide background: Per donor, three plates held CD4 naive cells, three held CD4 memory, two held CD8 naive and one held CD8 memory.

Study outcomes and limitations: Across subsets, estimated richness was generally greater for naive than for memory populations. The sampled material consisted only of blood, and tissue repertoires are likely to differ.

The chain recombines TRBV19 with TRBJ2-5; 9 bases match TRBD1. The sequenced material came from naive CD4+ T cells sorted from blood. Subset indicated: CD45RA+ positively selected. The receptor comes from a woman in her thirties in good health. CDR3 nucleotides: TGTGCCAGTAGTGTGGGACAGGGTGTGCAGACCCAGTACTTC. Translated: CASSVGQGVQTQYF.